Listed below are T cell receptor beta chains from one sample, sequenced in a study of blood T cell repertoires in COVID-19. Sequenced by immunoSEQ multiplex PCR; TCRdb stores in-frame clones only, minus some. Here the sample spans some 70,000 clones, 70% to 90% being singletons. Input material: PBMCs or T cells enriched from blood (not recorded which). Source of these receptors: a woman aged 40 to 49 who had recovered from COVID-19. Both conserved end residues are part of each CDR3. D genes are given only for firm matches. Rows may omit the clone size; those that give it use once, few, many or a size class.

cdr3_length	d_call	v_call	clone_size	j_call	cdr3_nt	cdr3_aa
11	TRBD2	TRBV20-1	NA	TRBJ2-7	TGCAGTGCGGGGGGGGTCAACGAGCAGTACTTC	CSAGGVNEQYF
15	NA	TRBV4-1	NA	TRBJ1-2	TGCGCCAGCAGCCAAGATTTTAGCATGCGGGGTGGCTACACCTTC	CASSQDFSMRGGYTF
13	NA	TRBV12-3/TRBV12-4	NA	TRBJ1-2	TGTGCCAGCAGTTTCCAGAACAGGGATGGCTACACCTTC	CASSFQNRDGYTF
17	TRBD1	TRBV10-3	NA	TRBJ1-2	TGTGCCATCAGTGAGTCCAGGGCCCGGACAGGACCTTATGGCTACACCTTC	CAISESRARTGPYGYTF
13	TRBD2	TRBV19	NA	TRBJ2-5	TGTGCCAGTAAAATCCCGGGAGGGTGGACCCAGTACTTC	CASKIPGGWTQYF
13	NA	TRBV27	NA	TRBJ1-6	TGTGCCAGCAGTAGAGGGAACAATTCACCCCTCCACTTT	CASSRGNNSPLHF
14	TRBD2	TRBV6-5	NA	TRBJ2-5	TGTGCCAGTAGGGCGCGGGGGGCCCAAGAGACCCAGTACTTC	CASRARGAQETQYF
16	TRBD1	TRBV3-1/TRBV3-2	NA	TRBJ1-2	TGTGCCAGCAGCCAATCACCGGGACAGGCTAACTATGGCTACACCTTC	CASSQSPGQANYGYTF
14	NA	TRBV5-1	NA	TRBJ2-1	TGCGCCAGCAGCTTGCAGGGGCGAAACAATGAGCAGTTCTTC	CASSLQGRNNEQFF
16	TRBD2	TRBV28	once	TRBJ2-5	TGTGCCAGCAGTTACCAGCGGGGGGGGTACCAAGAGACCCAGTACTTC	CASSYQRGGYQETQYF
12	NA	TRBV12-3/TRBV12-4	NA	TRBJ1-2	TGTGCCAGCAGTGCGGGACTGTGGGGCTACACCTTC	CASSAGLWGYTF
16	NA	TRBV27	NA	TRBJ1-1	TGTGCCAGCAGTTTTTTCGGTGTCGCAGGGAACACTGAAGCTTTCTTT	CASSFFGVAGNTEAFF
13	NA	TRBV24-1	NA	TRBJ2-7	TGTGCCACCAGTGATTTGCTCAGCTACGAGCAGTACTTC	CATSDLLSYEQYF
18	NA	TRBV7-3	NA	TRBJ2-3	TGTGCCAGCAGCTTAACAGGTCCGGACTTTACAAACACAGATACGCAGTATTTT	CASSLTGPDFTNTDTQYF
11	NA	TRBV3-1/TRBV3-2	NA	TRBJ2-7	TGTGCCAGCAGCCGACAGTACGAGCAGTACTTC	CASSRQYEQYF
15	NA	TRBV28	NA	TRBJ1-2	TGTGCCAGCAGTTTATTCGGGGGGCCGGACTATGGCTACACCTTC	CASSLFGGPDYGYTF
13	NA	TRBV12-3/TRBV12-4	few	TRBJ1-6	TGTGCCAGCAGTCGACACCAGGGTTCACCCCTCCACTTT	CASSRHQGSPLHF
13	NA	TRBV2	NA	TRBJ1-2	TGTGCCAGCAGTGACGGGGGAAGTTATGGCTACACCTTC	CASSDGGSYGYTF
12	NA	TRBV4-1	NA	TRBJ1-1	TGCGCCAGCAGACAGACGAACACTGAAGCTTTCTTT	CASRQTNTEAFF
13	TRBD1	TRBV10-2	once	TRBJ1-3	TGCGCCAGCAGCGGGACAGGGAGAAACACCATATATTTT	CASSGTGRNTIYF
16	NA	TRBV5-5	NA	TRBJ1-4	TGTGCCAGCAGCTTGGCAGGTTCTGCAACTAATGAAAAACTGTTTTTT	CASSLAGSATNEKLFF
13	NA	TRBV6-1	once	TRBJ2-1	TGTGCCAGCAGTGAAGACAACTACAATGAGCAGTTCTTC	CASSEDNYNEQFF
16	NA	TRBV4-1	NA	TRBJ1-4	TGCGCCAGCAGCCGGACCTACAGGGAGATGGCTGAAAAACTGTTTTTT	CASSRTYREMAEKLFF
17	TRBD2	TRBV5-4	NA	TRBJ2-3	TGTGCCAGCACCGGGACTAGCGGGGACTATAGCACAGATACGCAGTATTTT	CASTGTSGDYSTDTQYF
14	TRBD1	TRBV7-8	NA	TRBJ1-1	TGTGCCAGCAACACAGGGGTCCCGAACACTGAAGCTTTCTTT	CASNTGVPNTEAFF
16	NA	TRBV28	NA	TRBJ1-1	TGTGCCAGCAGCCCCCGCGGGGTTCATAAGGGCACTGAAGCTTTCTTT	CASSPRGVHKGTEAFF